The rows below give T cell receptor beta chains drawn from one sample of a study of blood T cell repertoires in COVID-19. This table comes from immunoSEQ multiplex PCR, and its TCRdb copy is limited to in-frame clones, with some not included. This table holds about 89,000 clones, more than 65% found once. Sequencing was done on a sample of peripheral blood. All receptors come from a man between 65 and 79 years old with COVID-19, enrolled during active disease. The CDR3 runs from the conserved cysteine through the conserved F or W. A D gene is named only where the DNA matches it firmly. Expanded clones are given a class, and other clones once, few, many or no size at all.

J: TRBJ2-7
V: TRBV7-6
D: -
size: -
CDR3: CASSPGWGDESYEQYF
DNA: TGTGCCAGCAGCCCCGGGTGGGGGGATGAGTCCTACGAGCAGTACTTC

J: TRBJ2-5
V: TRBV13
D: -
size: few
CDR3: CASSLVGRETQYF
DNA: TGTGCCAGCAGCTTAGTAGGGAGAGAGACCCAGTACTTC

J: TRBJ2-7
V: TRBV28
D: TRBD1
size: -
CDR3: CASSLMTGGAYEQYF
DNA: TGTGCCAGCAGTCTAATGACAGGGGGCGCTTACGAGCAGTACTTC

J: TRBJ1-5
V: TRBV4-2
D: TRBD1
size: -
CDR3: CASSQFRGLDQPQHF
DNA: TGTGCCAGCAGCCAATTCAGGGGGTTGGATCAGCCCCAGCATTTT

J: TRBJ1-1
V: TRBV29-1
D: -
size: once
CDR3: CSVTPRRNTEAFF
DNA: TGCAGCGTTACCCCCCGGAGGAACACTGAAGCTTTCTTT

J: TRBJ2-2
V: TRBV27
D: -
size: -
CDR3: CASSPIQGGAGELFF
DNA: TGTGCCAGCAGTCCCATACAGGGGGGGGCCGGGGAGCTGTTTTTT

J: TRBJ1-4
V: TRBV7-9
D: -
size: few
CDR3: CASSPRGGAANEKLFF
DNA: TGTGCCAGCAGCCCTAGAGGTGGGGCAGCTAATGAAAAACTGTTTTTT

J: TRBJ1-1
V: TRBV27
D: TRBD1
size: -
CDR3: CASSPPDRPSPEAFF
DNA: TGTGCCAGCAGTCCACCGGACAGGCCGTCGCCTGAAGCTTTCTTT

J: TRBJ1-2
V: TRBV19
D: TRBD1
size: few
CDR3: CASSPGQGYGYTF
DNA: TGTGCCAGTAGCCCCGGACAGGGCTATGGCTACACCTTC

J: TRBJ2-1
V: TRBV7-9
D: TRBD2
size: -
CDR3: CASSMGSGAYNEQFF
DNA: TGTGCCAGCAGCATGGGTAGCGGGGCCTACAATGAGCAGTTCTTC